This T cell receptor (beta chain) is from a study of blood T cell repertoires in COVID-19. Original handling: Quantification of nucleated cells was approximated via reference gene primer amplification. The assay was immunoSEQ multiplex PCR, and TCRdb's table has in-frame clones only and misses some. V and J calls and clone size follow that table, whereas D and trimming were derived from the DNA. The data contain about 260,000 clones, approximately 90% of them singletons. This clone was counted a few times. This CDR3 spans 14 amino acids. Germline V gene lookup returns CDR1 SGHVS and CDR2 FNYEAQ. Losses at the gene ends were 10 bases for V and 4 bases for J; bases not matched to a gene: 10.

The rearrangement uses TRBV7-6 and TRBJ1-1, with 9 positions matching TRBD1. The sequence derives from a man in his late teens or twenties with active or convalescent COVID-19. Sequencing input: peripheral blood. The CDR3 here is CATSITGGTTEAFF. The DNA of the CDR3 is TGTGCCACCTCAATCACAGGGGGCACCACTGAAGCTTTCTTT. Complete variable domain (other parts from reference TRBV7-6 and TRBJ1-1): GAGVSQSPRYKVTKRGQDVALRCDPISGHVSLYWYRQALGQGPEFLTYFNYEAQQDKSGLPNDRFSAERPEGSISTLTIQRTEQRDSAMYRCATSITGGTTEAFFGQGTRLTVV.